This TCR beta chain was identified during a study of blood T cells in healthy people across ages. Germline-derived CDR1 and CDR2 are MDHEN and SYDVKM. Trimming cost V 5 bases and J 4 bases, with 11 bases left between them. The CDR3 contains 13 residues. Study conclusions and caveats: Researchers report that TCR beta diversity correlated strongly with naive T cell percentage. There were more naive CD4+ cells and higher diversity in long-lived donors than in aged donors.

Note on this clonotype: Its antigen is unidentified.

A second PCR of 7 to 11 cycles used a sample-barcoded 5' primer and a J-beta primer mix. One entry per CDR3 protein results from TCRdb running MiXCR on the 5' RACE reads. In the table there are over 1,300,000 distinct CDR3 sequences, 59% of which are singletons. RNA extraction gave at least 5.5 micrograms of total RNA per sample. Source material: blood. The sequence was collected from a man younger than 30 in good health. The V gene is TRBV28, the J gene TRBJ1-2; possibly TRBD1 for D (6 bases). CDR3 residues: CASSTGLGYGYTF. CDR3 bases: TGTGCCAGCAGTACAGGGTTGGGCTATGGCTACACCTTC.